This is a list of T cell receptor beta chains from one sample in a study of CD8 T cells in ankylosing spondylitis. TCRdb processed the 5' RACE reads anew with MiXCR; each CDR3 protein has one entry. This sample has under 850,000 distinct CDR3 sequences, with under 20% found just once. Sequencing was performed on blood, either unsorted or a sorted T cell fraction (not recorded which). Receptors originate from a male donor with ankylosing spondylitis. The CDR3 runs from the conserved cysteine through the conserved F or W. D genes are given only for firm matches. The size of a clone is reported for some rows only, either as once, few or many, or as a class for expanded clones.

v_gene: TRBV7-8
j_gene: TRBJ1-1
abundance: NA
d_gene: TRBD1
CDR3nt: TGTGCCAGCAGCCCCAACCCGACAGGGGGCTCGACTGAAGCTTTCTTT
CDR3aa: CASSPNPTGGSTEAFF

v_gene: TRBV4-2
j_gene: TRBJ2-5
abundance: NA
d_gene: NA
CDR3nt: TGTGCCAGCAGCCAAGATGCCCCCGGGGAGACCCAGTACTTC
CDR3aa: CASSQDAPGETQYF

v_gene: TRBV7-2
j_gene: TRBJ1-3
abundance: once
d_gene: NA
CDR3nt: TGTGCCAGCAGAGGCGCCGGGACAACTGGAAACACCATATATTTT
CDR3aa: CASRGAGTTGNTIYF

v_gene: TRBV4-2
j_gene: TRBJ1-3
abundance: NA
d_gene: TRBD1
CDR3nt: TGTGCCAGCAGCCACACGACAGGGGTGTCTGGAAACACCATATATTTT
CDR3aa: CASSHTTGVSGNTIYF

v_gene: TRBV5-1
j_gene: TRBJ2-3
abundance: NA
d_gene: NA
CDR3nt: TGCGCCAGCGGCGTCCAGCGGAGCACAGATACGCAGTATTTT
CDR3aa: CASGVQRSTDTQYF

v_gene: TRBV28
j_gene: TRBJ2-4
abundance: few
d_gene: TRBD2
CDR3nt: TGTGCCAGCAGTTCCGATGTGAGCGGGAGTGAACTAGCCAAAAACATTCAGTACTTC
CDR3aa: CASSSDVSGSELAKNIQYF

v_gene: TRBV12-3/TRBV12-4
j_gene: TRBJ2-3
abundance: NA
d_gene: NA
CDR3nt: TGTGCCAGCAGTCGCCAAGGGGGGGAAAGCACAGATACGCAGTATTTT
CDR3aa: CASSRQGGESTDTQYF

v_gene: TRBV28
j_gene: TRBJ1-4
abundance: NA
d_gene: TRBD1
CDR3nt: TGTGCCAGCAGTTCTCCCCAGGGGGACTTCGTAAAACTGTTTTTT
CDR3aa: CASSSPQGDFVKLFF

v_gene: TRBV7-8
j_gene: TRBJ2-5
abundance: few
d_gene: NA
CDR3nt: TGTGCCAGCAGCCCCACTTTGTTCGGCAGGGTAGGGGGAGAGACCCAGTACTTC
CDR3aa: CASSPTLFGRVGGETQYF

v_gene: TRBV4-1
j_gene: TRBJ1-5
abundance: NA
d_gene: NA
CDR3nt: TGCGCCAGCAGCCAGGATTACTACAATCAGCCCCAGCATTTT
CDR3aa: CASSQDYYNQPQHF

v_gene: TRBV4-3
j_gene: TRBJ2-1
abundance: few
d_gene: TRBD1
CDR3nt: TGCGCCAGCAGCCAACCGGGACAGGGAGGCGATGAGCAGTTCTTC
CDR3aa: CASSQPGQGGDEQFF

v_gene: TRBV15
j_gene: TRBJ2-7
abundance: few
d_gene: NA
CDR3nt: TGTGCCACCAGCAGAGCCGAGGGTTACGAGCAGTACTTC
CDR3aa: CATSRAEGYEQYF

v_gene: TRBV11-2
j_gene: TRBJ2-1
abundance: NA
d_gene: TRBD2
CDR3nt: TGTGCCAGCAGCTTATTTTTGGCGGGACTAGTTCATGAGCAGTTCTTC
CDR3aa: CASSLFLAGLVHEQFF

v_gene: TRBV20-1
j_gene: TRBJ2-5
abundance: many
d_gene: NA
CDR3nt: TGCAGTGCTAGTGGGGGAAAGGGGGAGACCCAGTACTTC
CDR3aa: CSASGGKGETQYF

v_gene: TRBV29-1
j_gene: TRBJ2-7
abundance: NA
d_gene: TRBD1
CDR3nt: TGCAGCGTTGAGACAGGGGGCAGGAACGAGCAGTACTTC
CDR3aa: CSVETGGRNEQYF

v_gene: TRBV25-1
j_gene: TRBJ1-1
abundance: NA
d_gene: TRBD1
CDR3nt: TGTGCCAGCAGTGAACATGGGACAGGGGTGAACACTGAAGCTTTCTTT
CDR3aa: CASSEHGTGVNTEAFF

v_gene: TRBV13
j_gene: TRBJ2-1
abundance: few
d_gene: NA
CDR3nt: TGTGCCAGCAGCTTAATAGGGGTCCCCTACAATGAGCAGTTCTTC
CDR3aa: CASSLIGVPYNEQFF

v_gene: TRBV9
j_gene: TRBJ2-7
abundance: few
d_gene: NA
CDR3nt: TGTGCCAGCAGCGTAGGGGCAGGGAACTACGAGCAGTACTTC
CDR3aa: CASSVGAGNYEQYF

v_gene: TRBV5-5
j_gene: TRBJ2-4
abundance: few
d_gene: NA
CDR3nt: TGTGCCAGCAGCTCCCCGACCAAAAACATTCAGTACTTC
CDR3aa: CASSSPTKNIQYF

v_gene: TRBV27
j_gene: TRBJ2-1
abundance: few
d_gene: NA
CDR3nt: TGTGCCAGCAGGGACGGGACTCCCTTAGGGCGGGGCTCCTACAATGAGCAGTTCTTC
CDR3aa: CASRDGTPLGRGSYNEQFF

v_gene: TRBV5-1
j_gene: TRBJ2-1
abundance: few
d_gene: TRBD2
CDR3nt: TGCGCCAGCAGCGAGACTAGCGGGGGGGCGAAGTACAATGAGCAGTTCTTC
CDR3aa: CASSETSGGAKYNEQFF

v_gene: TRBV30
j_gene: TRBJ2-5
abundance: NA
d_gene: NA
CDR3nt: TGTGCCTGGAGTGTCTCGATTGGCGGCCAAGAGACCCAGTACTTC
CDR3aa: CAWSVSIGGQETQYF

v_gene: TRBV7-2
j_gene: TRBJ2-1
abundance: NA
d_gene: NA
CDR3nt: TGTGCCAGCAATCTACAAGCCCCTGGACTCTACAATGAGCAGTTCTTC
CDR3aa: CASNLQAPGLYNEQFF

v_gene: TRBV5-1
j_gene: TRBJ2-7
abundance: few
d_gene: TRBD2
CDR3nt: TGCGCCAGCAGCTTGCCCCTCCTAGCGGGAGGTGGCGAGCAGTACTTC
CDR3aa: CASSLPLLAGGGEQYF

v_gene: TRBV4-1
j_gene: TRBJ2-7
abundance: few
d_gene: TRBD1
CDR3nt: TGCGCCAGCAGCCAGATGGGGGACAGGGGTTCCGAGCAGTACTTC
CDR3aa: CASSQMGDRGSEQYF

v_gene: TRBV18
j_gene: TRBJ2-2
abundance: NA
d_gene: NA
CDR3nt: TGTGCCAGCTCACCACGAGTACAGACCGGGGAGCTGTTTTTT
CDR3aa: CASSPRVQTGELFF

v_gene: TRBV12-3/TRBV12-4
j_gene: TRBJ1-1
abundance: few
d_gene: NA
CDR3nt: TGTGCCAGCAGTCGGAGGCCGGAGGGATTTGATATGAACACTGAAGCTTTCTTT
CDR3aa: CASSRRPEGFDMNTEAFF

v_gene: TRBV29-1
j_gene: TRBJ1-2
abundance: NA
d_gene: TRBD1
CDR3nt: TGCAGCTTCCTAGGACAGGGGGCCGCTAACTATGGCTACACCTTC
CDR3aa: CSFLGQGAANYGYTF

v_gene: TRBV10-2
j_gene: TRBJ2-2
abundance: once
d_gene: NA
CDR3nt: TGCGCCAGCAGTGAGCCTGACAGTCGGGGCGGGGAGCTGTTTTTT
CDR3aa: CASSEPDSRGGELFF

v_gene: TRBV7-9
j_gene: TRBJ2-7
abundance: NA
d_gene: NA
CDR3nt: TGTGCCACACAAGCTTTACGGGGTGTCTACGAGCAGTACTTC
CDR3aa: CATQALRGVYEQYF

v_gene: TRBV21-1
j_gene: TRBJ1-2
abundance: NA
d_gene: NA
CDR3nt: TGTGCCAGCAGCAAAGGGGGATCCGGAGGCTACACCTTC
CDR3aa: CASSKGGSGGYTF

v_gene: TRBV3-1
j_gene: TRBJ2-7
abundance: NA
d_gene: TRBD2
CDR3nt: TGTGCCAGCAGCCGAAGGGGGACTAGCGGCTACGAGCAGTACTTC
CDR3aa: CASSRRGTSGYEQYF

v_gene: TRBV7-9
j_gene: TRBJ2-7
abundance: few
d_gene: TRBD2
CDR3nt: TGTGCCAGCAGCGGGGGGGATCCCTACGAGCAGTACTTC
CDR3aa: CASSGGDPYEQYF

v_gene: TRBV5-1
j_gene: TRBJ1-3
abundance: NA
d_gene: NA
CDR3nt: TGCGCCAGCAGCCACGAAGGAGGCGTGGGAAACACCATATATTTT
CDR3aa: CASSHEGGVGNTIYF

v_gene: TRBV19
j_gene: TRBJ2-1
abundance: NA
d_gene: NA
CDR3nt: TGTGCCAGTAGTATATCGCTAAACTCCTACAATGAGCAGTTCTTC
CDR3aa: CASSISLNSYNEQFF

v_gene: TRBV27
j_gene: TRBJ1-1
abundance: NA
d_gene: NA
CDR3nt: TGTGCCAGCAGTTGGTTCGGTGGCAGAGGGACGAACACTGAAGCTTTCTTT
CDR3aa: CASSWFGGRGTNTEAFF

v_gene: TRBV29-1
j_gene: TRBJ2-3
abundance: NA
d_gene: TRBD1
CDR3nt: TGCAGCGGTCTCAGGGGGACAGATACGCAGTATTTT
CDR3aa: CSGLRGTDTQYF

v_gene: TRBV6-4
j_gene: TRBJ2-3
abundance: many
d_gene: TRBD2
CDR3nt: TGTGCCAGCAGTGACTCCGGGGGGGCCGCAGATACGCAGTATTTT
CDR3aa: CASSDSGGAADTQYF